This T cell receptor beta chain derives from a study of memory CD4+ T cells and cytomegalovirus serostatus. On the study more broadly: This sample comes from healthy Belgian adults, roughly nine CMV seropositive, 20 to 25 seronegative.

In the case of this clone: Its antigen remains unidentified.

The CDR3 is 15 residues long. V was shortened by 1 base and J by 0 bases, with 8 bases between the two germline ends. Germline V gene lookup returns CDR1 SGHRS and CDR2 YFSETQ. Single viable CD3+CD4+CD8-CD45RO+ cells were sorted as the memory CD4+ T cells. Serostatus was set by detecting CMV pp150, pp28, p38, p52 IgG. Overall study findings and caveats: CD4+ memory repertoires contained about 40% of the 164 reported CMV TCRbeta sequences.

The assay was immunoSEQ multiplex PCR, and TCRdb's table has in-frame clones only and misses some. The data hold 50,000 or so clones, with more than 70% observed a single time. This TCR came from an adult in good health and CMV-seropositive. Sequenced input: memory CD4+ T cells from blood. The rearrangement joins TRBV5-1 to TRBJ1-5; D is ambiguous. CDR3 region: CASSLQPTSNQPQHF. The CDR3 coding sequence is TGCGCCAGCAGCTTGCAACCGACTAGCAATCAGCCCCAGCATTTT.